This T cell receptor (beta chain) was documented in a study of blood T cell repertoires in COVID-19. Study-wide background: Sources were T cells, B-cell-depleted T cells, or PBMCs; the material itself was cDNA or gDNA.

This table comes from immunoSEQ multiplex PCR, and its TCRdb copy is limited to in-frame clones, with some not included. The sample contains some 160,000 clones, more than 75% of which appear only once. Germline assignment: CDR1 SNHLY and CDR2 FYNNEI. The ends were cut back, 7 bases at V and 4 bases at J, with 14 bases in the middle. The CDR3 spans 15 residues. This sequence joins TRBV2 and TRBJ2-6; tentative D call: TRBD1 (6 bases). The sample comprised peripheral blood. The clonotype was recovered from a man in his sixties with acute or convalescent COVID-19. The DNA of the CDR3 is TGTGCCAGCACCATCACAGGGTCCGGGGCCAACGTCCTGACTTTC. Amino acid sequence: CASTITGSGANVLTF.